The entry below describes one TCR beta chain. Sequencing used immunoSEQ multiplex PCR; TCRdb keeps in-frame clones, though not all of them. The sample has roughly 460,000 clones; approximately 90% are singletons. These data originate in a study of blood T cell repertoires in COVID-19. The CDR3 has 14 residues. Per the germline V gene, CDR1 is MGHRA and CDR2 is YSYEKL. The V end lost 2 bases, the J end lost 6 bases, and 10 bases lay between the germline ends. The V call is TRBV4-1, the J call TRBJ1-4; no firm D call. This TCR was sampled from a man aged 18 to 35 with COVID-19, enrolled during active disease. The source material was peripheral blood. In DNA, the CDR3 is TGCGCCAGCAGCCAAAGCCTAGTGGATGAAAAACTGTTTTTT. Translating it yields CASSQSLVDEKLFF.